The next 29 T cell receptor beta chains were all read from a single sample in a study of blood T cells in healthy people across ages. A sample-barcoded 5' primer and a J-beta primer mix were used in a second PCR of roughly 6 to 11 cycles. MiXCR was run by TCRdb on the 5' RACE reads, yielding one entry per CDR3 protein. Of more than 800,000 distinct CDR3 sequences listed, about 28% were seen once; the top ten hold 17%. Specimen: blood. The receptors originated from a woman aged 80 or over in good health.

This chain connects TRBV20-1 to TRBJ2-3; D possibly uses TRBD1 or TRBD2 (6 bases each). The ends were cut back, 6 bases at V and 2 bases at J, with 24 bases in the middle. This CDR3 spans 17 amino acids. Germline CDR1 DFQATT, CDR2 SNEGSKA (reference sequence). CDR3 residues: CSALRSLRGPDTDTQYF. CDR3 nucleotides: TGCAGTGCCCTCCGTTCCCTTCGGGGGCCTGACACAGATACGCAGTATTTT.

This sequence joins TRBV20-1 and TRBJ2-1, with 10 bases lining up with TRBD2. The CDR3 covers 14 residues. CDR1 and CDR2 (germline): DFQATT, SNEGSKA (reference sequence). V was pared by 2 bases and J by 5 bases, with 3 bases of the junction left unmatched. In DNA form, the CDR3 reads TGCAGTGCTAGAACCGGGACTAGCGACAATGAGCAGTTCTTC. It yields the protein CSARTGTSDNEQFF.

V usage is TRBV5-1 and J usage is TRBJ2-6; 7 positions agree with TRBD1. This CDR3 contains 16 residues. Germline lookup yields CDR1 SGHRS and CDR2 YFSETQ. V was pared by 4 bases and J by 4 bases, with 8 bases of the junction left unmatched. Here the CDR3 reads CASSPHDRAGANVLTF. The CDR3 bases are TGCGCCAGCAGCCCCCATGACAGGGCGGGGGCCAACGTCCTGACTTTC.

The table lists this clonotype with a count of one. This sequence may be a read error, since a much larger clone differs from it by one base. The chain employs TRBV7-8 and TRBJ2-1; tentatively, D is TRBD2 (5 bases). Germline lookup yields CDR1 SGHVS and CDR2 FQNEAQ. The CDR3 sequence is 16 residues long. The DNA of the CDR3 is TGTGCCAGCACCACCCCGTCGGCTAGCTCCTGCAATGAGCAGTTCTTC. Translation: CASTTPSASSCNEQFF.

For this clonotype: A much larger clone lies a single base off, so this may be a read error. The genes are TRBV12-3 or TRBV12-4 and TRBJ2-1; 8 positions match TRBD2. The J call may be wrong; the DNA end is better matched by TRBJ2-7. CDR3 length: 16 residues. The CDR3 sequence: CASSSHSGASYNEQYF. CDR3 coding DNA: TGTGCCAGCAGTTCCCATAGCGGGGCCTCCTACAATGAGCAGTACTTC.

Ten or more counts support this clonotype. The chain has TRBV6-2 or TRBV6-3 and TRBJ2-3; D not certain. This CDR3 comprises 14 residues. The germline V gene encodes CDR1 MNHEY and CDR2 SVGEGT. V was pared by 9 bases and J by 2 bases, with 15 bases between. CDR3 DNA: TGTGCCAGTCAGACTTCGTTTTCCACAGATACGCAGTATTTT. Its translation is CASQTSFSTDTQYF.

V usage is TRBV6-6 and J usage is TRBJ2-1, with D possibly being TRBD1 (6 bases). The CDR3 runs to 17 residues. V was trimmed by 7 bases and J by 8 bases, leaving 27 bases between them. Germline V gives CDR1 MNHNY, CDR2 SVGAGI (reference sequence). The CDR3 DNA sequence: TGTGCCAGCAAACGGACCGCACAGGGAACATTCGATCATGAGCAGTTCTTC. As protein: CASKRTAQGTFDHEQFF.

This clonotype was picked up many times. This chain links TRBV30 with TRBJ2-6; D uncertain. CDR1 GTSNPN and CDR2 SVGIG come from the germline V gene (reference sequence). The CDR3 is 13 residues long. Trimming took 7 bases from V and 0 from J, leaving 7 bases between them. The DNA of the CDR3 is TGTGCCTCTACAGACTCTGGGGCCAACGTCCTGACTTTC. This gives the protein CASTDSGANVLTF.

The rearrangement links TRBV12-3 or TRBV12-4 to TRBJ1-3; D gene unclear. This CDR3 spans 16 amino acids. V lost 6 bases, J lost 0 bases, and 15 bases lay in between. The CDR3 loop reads CASSPPRVVSGNTIYF. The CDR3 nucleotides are TGTGCCAGCAGCCCCCCTAGGGTGGTCTCTGGAAACACCATATATTTT.

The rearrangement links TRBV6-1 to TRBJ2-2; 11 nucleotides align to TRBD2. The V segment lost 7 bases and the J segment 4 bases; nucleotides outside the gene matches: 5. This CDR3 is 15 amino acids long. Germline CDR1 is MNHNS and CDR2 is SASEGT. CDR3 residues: CASKPSGGFTGELFF. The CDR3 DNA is TGTGCCAGCAAACCTAGCGGGGGGTTCACCGGGGAGCTGTTTTTT.

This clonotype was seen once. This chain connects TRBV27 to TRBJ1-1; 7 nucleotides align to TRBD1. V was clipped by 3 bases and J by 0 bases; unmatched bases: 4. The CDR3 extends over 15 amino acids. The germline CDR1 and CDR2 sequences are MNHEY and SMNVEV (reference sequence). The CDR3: CASSFSGQMNTEAFF. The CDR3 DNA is TGTGCCAGCAGTTTCTCGGGACAGATGAACACTGAAGCTTTCTTT.

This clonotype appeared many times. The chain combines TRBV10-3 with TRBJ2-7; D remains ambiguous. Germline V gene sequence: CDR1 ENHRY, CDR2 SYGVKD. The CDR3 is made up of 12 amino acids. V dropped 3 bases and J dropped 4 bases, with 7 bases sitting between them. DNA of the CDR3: TGTGCCATCAGTGAACGTGCTTACGAGCAGTACTTC. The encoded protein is CAISERAYEQYF.

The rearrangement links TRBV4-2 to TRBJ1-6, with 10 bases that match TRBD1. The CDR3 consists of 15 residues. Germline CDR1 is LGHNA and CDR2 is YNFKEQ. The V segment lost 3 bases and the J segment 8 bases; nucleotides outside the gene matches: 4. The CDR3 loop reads CASSQRTGGDSPLHF. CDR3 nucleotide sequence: TGTGCCAGCAGCCAGCGGACAGGGGGGGATTCACCCCTCCACTTT.

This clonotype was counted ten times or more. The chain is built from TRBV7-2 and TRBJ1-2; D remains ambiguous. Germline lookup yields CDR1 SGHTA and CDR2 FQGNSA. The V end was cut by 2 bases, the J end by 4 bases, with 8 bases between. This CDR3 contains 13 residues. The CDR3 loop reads CASSLMQFYGYTF. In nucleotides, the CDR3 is TGTGCCAGCAGCTTAATGCAATTCTATGGCTACACCTTC.

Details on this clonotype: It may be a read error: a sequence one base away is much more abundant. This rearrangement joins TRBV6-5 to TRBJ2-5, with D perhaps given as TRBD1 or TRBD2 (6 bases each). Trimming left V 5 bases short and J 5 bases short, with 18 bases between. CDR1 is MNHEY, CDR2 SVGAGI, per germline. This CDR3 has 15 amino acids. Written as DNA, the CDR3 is TGTGCCAGCAGTGACGGCTCGGGGGCACGGGAGACCCAGTACTTC. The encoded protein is CASSDGSGARETQYF.

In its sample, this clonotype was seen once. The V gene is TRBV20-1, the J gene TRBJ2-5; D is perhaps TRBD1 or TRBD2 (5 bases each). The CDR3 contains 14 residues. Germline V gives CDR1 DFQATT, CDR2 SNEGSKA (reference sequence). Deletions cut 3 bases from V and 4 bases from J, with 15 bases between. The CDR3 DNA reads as TGCAGTGCTAGTTCGACCGGGACCGTAGAGACCCAGTACTTC. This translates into CSASSTGTVETQYF.

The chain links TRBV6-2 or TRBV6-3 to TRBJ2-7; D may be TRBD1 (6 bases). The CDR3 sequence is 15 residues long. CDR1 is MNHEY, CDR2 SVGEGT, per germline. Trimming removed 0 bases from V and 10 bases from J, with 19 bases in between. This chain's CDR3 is CASSYSEGVAYGQYF. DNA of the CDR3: TGTGCCAGCAGTTACTCCGAGGGGGTCGCCTACGGACAGTACTTC.

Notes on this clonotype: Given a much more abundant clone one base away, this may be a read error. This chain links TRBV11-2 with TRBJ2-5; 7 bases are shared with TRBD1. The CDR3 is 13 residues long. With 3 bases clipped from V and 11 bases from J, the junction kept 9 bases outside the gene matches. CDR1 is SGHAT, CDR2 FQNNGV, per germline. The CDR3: CASSLETGSGQYF. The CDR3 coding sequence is TGTGCCAGCAGCTTGGAGACAGGGTCCGGGCAGTACTTC.

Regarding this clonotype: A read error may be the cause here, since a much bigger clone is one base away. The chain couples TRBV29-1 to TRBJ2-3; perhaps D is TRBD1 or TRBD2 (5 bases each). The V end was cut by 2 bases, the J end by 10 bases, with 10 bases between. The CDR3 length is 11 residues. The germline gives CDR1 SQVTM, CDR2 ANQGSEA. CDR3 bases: TGCAGCGTTGAAATGGGGGATGCGCAGTATTTT. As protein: CSVEMGDAQYF.

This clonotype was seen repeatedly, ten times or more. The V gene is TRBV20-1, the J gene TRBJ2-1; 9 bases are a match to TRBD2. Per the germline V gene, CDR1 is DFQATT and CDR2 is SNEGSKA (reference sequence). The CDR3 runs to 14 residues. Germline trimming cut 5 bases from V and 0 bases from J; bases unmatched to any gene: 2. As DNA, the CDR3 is TGCAGTGCTTTTAGCGGGGGCTCCTACAATGAGCAGTTCTTC. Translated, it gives CSAFSGGSYNEQFF.

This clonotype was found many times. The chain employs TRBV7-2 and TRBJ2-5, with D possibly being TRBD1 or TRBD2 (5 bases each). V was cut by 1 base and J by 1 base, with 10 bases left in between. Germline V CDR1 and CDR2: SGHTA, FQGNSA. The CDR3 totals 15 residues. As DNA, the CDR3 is TGTGCCAGCAGCTTAGTGGGACGGCCCCAAGAGACCCAGTACTTC. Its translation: CASSLVGRPQETQYF. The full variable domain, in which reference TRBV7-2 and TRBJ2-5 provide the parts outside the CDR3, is GAGVSQSPSNKVTEKGKDVELRCDPISGHTALYWYRQSLGQGLEFLIYFQGNSAPDKSGLPSDRFSAERTGGSVSTLTIQRTQQEDSAVYLCASSLVGRPQETQYFGPGTRLLVL.

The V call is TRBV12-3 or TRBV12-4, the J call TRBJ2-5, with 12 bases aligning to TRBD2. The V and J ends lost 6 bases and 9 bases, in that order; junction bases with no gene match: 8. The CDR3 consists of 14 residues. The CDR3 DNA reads TGTGCCAGCAGCCCTGGGACTAGCGGGTTGGCCCAGTACTTC. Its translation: CASSPGTSGLAQYF.

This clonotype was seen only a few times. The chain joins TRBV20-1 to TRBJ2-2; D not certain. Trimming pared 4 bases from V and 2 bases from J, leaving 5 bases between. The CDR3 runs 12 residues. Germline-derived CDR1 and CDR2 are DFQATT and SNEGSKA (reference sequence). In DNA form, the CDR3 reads TGCAGTGCTACTCACAACACCGGGGAGCTGTTTTTT. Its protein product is CSATHNTGELFF.

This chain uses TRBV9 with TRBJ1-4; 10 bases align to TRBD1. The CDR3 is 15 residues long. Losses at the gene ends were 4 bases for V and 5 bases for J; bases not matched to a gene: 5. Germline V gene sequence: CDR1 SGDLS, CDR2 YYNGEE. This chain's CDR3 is CASSRTGGVNEKLFF. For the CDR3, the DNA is TGTGCCAGCAGCAGGACAGGGGGTGTAAATGAAAAACTGTTTTTT.

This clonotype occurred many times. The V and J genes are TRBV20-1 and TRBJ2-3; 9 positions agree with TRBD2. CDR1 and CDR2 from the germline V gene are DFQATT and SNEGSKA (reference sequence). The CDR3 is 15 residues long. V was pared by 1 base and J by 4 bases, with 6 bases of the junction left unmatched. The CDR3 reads CSARGGRGGADTQYF. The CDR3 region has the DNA TGCAGTGCTAGAGGCGGGCGGGGGGGCGCAGATACGCAGTATTTT.

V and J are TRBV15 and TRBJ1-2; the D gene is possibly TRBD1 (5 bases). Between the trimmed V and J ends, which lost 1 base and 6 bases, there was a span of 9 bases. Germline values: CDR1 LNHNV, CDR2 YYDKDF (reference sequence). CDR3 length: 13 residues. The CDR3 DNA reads TGTGCCACCAGCAGAGGGGCAGGGAATGGCTACACCTTC. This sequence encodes CATSRGAGNGYTF.

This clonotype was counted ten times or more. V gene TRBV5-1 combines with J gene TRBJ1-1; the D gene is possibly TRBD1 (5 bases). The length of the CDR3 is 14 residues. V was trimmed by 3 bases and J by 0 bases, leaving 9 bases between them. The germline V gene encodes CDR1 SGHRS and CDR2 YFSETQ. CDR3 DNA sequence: TGCGCCAGCAGCTCCAGGGTTTTGAACACTGAAGCTTTCTTT. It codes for CASSSRVLNTEAFF.

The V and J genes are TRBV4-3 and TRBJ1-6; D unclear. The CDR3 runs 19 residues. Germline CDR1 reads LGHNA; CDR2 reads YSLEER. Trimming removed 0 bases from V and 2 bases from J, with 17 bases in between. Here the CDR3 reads CASSQELAQRATYNSPLHF. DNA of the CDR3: TGCGCCAGCAGCCAAGAACTGGCTCAGAGGGCAACCTATAATTCACCCCTCCACTTT.

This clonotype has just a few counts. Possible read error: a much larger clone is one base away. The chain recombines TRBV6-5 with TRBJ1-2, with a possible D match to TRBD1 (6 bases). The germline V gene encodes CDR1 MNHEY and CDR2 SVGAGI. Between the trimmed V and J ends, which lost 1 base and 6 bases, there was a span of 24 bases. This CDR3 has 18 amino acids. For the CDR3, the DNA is TGTGCCAGCAGTTACTTTCCGGGGTGCGCGGACAGTGGAAATGGCTACACCTTC. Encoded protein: CASSYFPGCADSGNGYTF.